One sample yielded the 26 T cell receptor beta chains listed below, sequenced in a study of early T cells in non-severe SARS-CoV-2 infection. Using its own MiXCR run on the 5' RACE reads, TCRdb lists one record per CDR3 protein. The sample lists roughly 51,000 distinct CDR3 sequences, roughly 6.5% occurring once. Sequenced input: whole blood. These receptors originate from an adult who was a healthcare worker with PCR-confirmed SARS-CoV-2 infection or an uninfected control (not recorded which).

About this clonotype itself: Relative to the germline gene, one junction end is altered; a read error may explain this. The gene calls are TRBV7-2 and TRBJ2-2; a weak D match, TRBD2 (5 bases). Germline CDR1 is SGHTA and CDR2 is FQGNSA. The CDR3 has 16 residues. CDR3 nucleotides: TGTGCCAGCAGCTTAGACGGAACCACGAACACCGGGGAGCTGTATTTT. It encodes CASSLDGTTNTGELYF.

This clonotype has at least ten counts. The V call is TRBV18, the J call TRBJ1-5; D is ambiguous. This CDR3 contains 13 residues. Per the germline V gene, CDR1 is KGHSH and CDR2 is LQKENI. V was pared by 2 bases and J by 4 bases, with 6 bases between. CDR3 nucleotide sequence: TGTGCCAGCTCACCAGACATAAATCAGCCCCAGCATTTT. Translation gives CASSPDINQPQHF.

This clonotype was recorded at least ten times. This chain connects TRBV30 to TRBJ2-1; 8 positions agree with TRBD1. Trimming cost V 5 bases and J 4 bases; bases outside gene matches: 7. Germline CDR1 is GTSNPN and CDR2 is SVGIG (reference sequence). The CDR3 runs to 14 residues. This CDR3 reads CAWQDRVPYNEQFF. The CDR3 DNA is TGTGCCTGGCAGGACAGGGTCCCTTACAATGAGCAGTTCTTC. The full variable domain, in which reference TRBV30 and TRBJ2-1 provide the parts outside the CDR3, is SQTIHQWPATLVQPVGSPLSLECTVEGTSNPNLYWYRQAAGRGLQLLFYSVGIGQISSEVPQNLSASRPQDRQFILSSKKLLLSDSGFYLCAWQDRVPYNEQFFGPGTRLTVL.

This clonotype has at least ten counts. The chain carries TRBV7-6 and TRBJ1-1; the D gene is possibly TRBD1 (5 bases). The CDR3 is 16 residues long. Trimming pared 1 base from V and 1 base from J, leaving 13 bases between. Germline loops: CDR1 SGHVS, CDR2 FNYEAQ. The CDR3: CASSLVEGRGNTEAFF. In nucleotides, the CDR3 is TGTGCCAGCAGCTTAGTCGAGGGAAGGGGGAACACTGAAGCTTTCTTT.

This clonotype appeared many times. This chain uses TRBV20-1 with TRBJ1-4; a possible D gene is TRBD1 (5 bases). Germline CDR1 DFQATT, CDR2 SNEGSKA (reference sequence). V was trimmed by 5 bases and J by 11 bases, leaving 12 bases between them. The CDR3 sequence is 11 residues long. As DNA, the CDR3 is TGCAGTGCTCCCCGGGGGGAGAAACTGTTTTTT. Amino acids: CSAPRGEKLFF.

J is TRBJ1-1 and V is TRBV4-3; D is undetermined. The ends were cut back, 2 bases at V and 4 bases at J, with 11 bases in the middle. Germline-derived CDR1 and CDR2 are LGHNA and YSLEER. The CDR3 length is 14 residues. This CDR3 is CASSQSNTATEAFF. In nucleotides, the CDR3 is TGCGCCAGCAGCCAAAGCAACACCGCCACTGAAGCTTTCTTT.

Worth noting for this clonotype: A single base separates this from a much larger clone, so it may be a read error. The rearrangement links TRBV6-5 to TRBJ2-7; maybe TRBD2 (6 bases). The V end was cut by 7 bases, the J end by 0 bases, with 16 bases between. Germline CDR1 MNHEY, CDR2 SVGAGI. The length of the CDR3 is 15 residues. The CDR3 reads CASTQFGGASYEQYF. The CDR3 nucleotides read TGTGCCAGCACCCAATTTGGCGGGGCCTCCTACGAGCAGTACTTC.

CDR3 protein: CASSYYSGTGSDRANVLTF. For the CDR3, the DNA is TGTGCCAGCAGTTATTATTCTGGGACAGGGAGTGACAGGGCCAACGTCCTGACTTTC. J is TRBJ2-6 and V is TRBV6-9; 9 bases are a match to TRBD1. J was trimmed by 5 bases and V by 1 base; bases with no gene match: 12. Germline loops: CDR1 MNHGY, CDR2 SVAAGI. The CDR3 loop spans 19 amino acids.

The CDR3 DNA reads as TGCGCCAGCAGGCCCCGGGGTCCGTACGAGCAGTACTTC. This sequence encodes CASRPRGPYEQYF. The chain links TRBV10-2 to TRBJ2-7; a possible D gene is TRBD2 (5 bases). Germline V gene lookup returns CDR1 WSHSY and CDR2 SAAADI. The ends were cut back, 6 bases at V and 4 bases at J, with 13 bases in the middle. CDR3 length: 13 residues.

This clonotype was seen repeatedly, ten times or more. The V gene is TRBV11-2, the J gene TRBJ2-7; either TRBD1 or TRBD2 may fit D (5 bases each). Germline V lookup: CDR1 SGHAT, CDR2 FQNNGV. The length of the CDR3 is 14 residues. The ends were cut back, 1 base at V and 5 bases at J, with 12 bases in the middle. Here the CDR3 reads CASSLARGMDEQYF. The CDR3 bases are TGTGCCAGCAGCTTAGCGAGGGGAATGGACGAGCAGTACTTC. The complete variable domain, with remaining parts taken from reference TRBV11-2 and TRBJ2-7, reads EAGVAQSPRYKIIEKRQSVAFWCNPISGHATLYWYQQILGQGPKLLIQFQNNGVVDDSQLPKDRFSAERLKGVDSTLKIQPAKLEDSAVYLCASSLARGMDEQYFGPGTRLTVT.

The sample holds many counts of this clonotype. The rearrangement joins TRBV30 to TRBJ2-5, with unresolved D. The CDR3 has 13 residues. V shed 0 bases and J shed 4 bases, with 9 bases lying between them. From germline, CDR1 is GTSNPN and CDR2 SVGIG (reference sequence). The DNA of the CDR3 is TGTGCCTGGAGTGTAAGGATTCGAGAGACCCAGTACTTC. Its translation: CAWSVRIRETQYF.

This clonotype has a count of ten or more. The chain employs TRBV5-6 and TRBJ1-5; TRBD1 is a possible D gene (6 bases). V dropped 4 bases and J dropped 4 bases, with 15 bases sitting between them. The CDR3 sequence is 15 residues long. The V gene's germline CDR1 is SGHDT and CDR2 YYEEEE. CDR3 in amino acids: CASSLTLDSNQPQHF. The DNA of the CDR3 is TGTGCCAGCAGCCTGACTCTGGACAGTAATCAGCCCCAGCATTTT.

This clonotype has at least ten counts. The V and J genes are TRBV6-6 and TRBJ1-4; D uncertain. Trimming removed 2 bases from V and 7 bases from J, with 5 bases in between. The germline CDR1 and CDR2 sequences are MNHNY and SVGAGI (reference sequence). This CDR3 contains 12 residues. The CDR3 spells CASSYVSEKLFF. Here the CDR3 DNA reads TGTGCCAGCAGTTACGTATCTGAAAAACTGTTTTTT.

This chain links TRBV7-9 with TRBJ1-1; D gene ambiguous. Germline loops: CDR1 SEHNR, CDR2 FQNEAQ (reference sequence). The ends were cut back, 2 bases at V and 3 bases at J, with 4 bases in the middle. This CDR3 has 12 residues. CDR3 in amino acids: CASSLSHTEAFF. The CDR3 bases are TGTGCCAGCAGCTTATCACACACTGAAGCTTTCTTT. Using reference TRBV7-9 and TRBJ1-1 for the parts outside the CDR3, the full variable domain is DTGVSQNPRHKITKRGQNVTFRCDPISEHNRLYWYRQTLGQGPEFLTYFQNEAQLEKSRLLSDRFSAERPKGSFSTLEIQRTEQGDSAMYLCASSLSHTEAFFGQGTRLTVV.

The J gene is TRBJ1-4, the V gene TRBV5-8, with 8 bases that match TRBD1. The CDR3 has 13 residues. The germline gives CDR1 SGHTS, CDR2 YDEGEE. The junction had 6 bases not matched to a gene; V was cut back by 8 bases and J by 6 bases. The CDR3 here is CARPTGEDEKLFF. CDR3 DNA: TGTGCCAGACCGACAGGGGAGGATGAAAAACTGTTTTTT.

This clonotype was detected ten times or more. The chain links TRBV29-1 to TRBJ2-5, with no clear D. This CDR3 has 13 amino acids. CDR1 SQVTM and CDR2 ANQGSEA come from the germline V gene. Trimming removed 2 bases at V and 1 base at J, with 8 bases between. This CDR3 is CSVEWLSQETQYF. CDR3 nucleotide sequence: TGCAGCGTTGAATGGCTTAGCCAAGAGACCCAGTACTTC.

This sequence joins TRBV6-1 and TRBJ2-4, with unresolved D. Germline V gives CDR1 MNHNS, CDR2 SASEGT. This CDR3 comprises 16 residues. V was cut by 6 bases and J by 0 bases, with 15 bases left in between. CDR3 DNA sequence: TGTGCCAGCAGCGCGCGTCGCGCACTAGCCAAAAACATTCAGTACTTC. Protein: CASSARRALAKNIQYF.

This clonotype was detected many times. The rearrangement uses TRBV30 and TRBJ1-1; perhaps TRBD1 as D (6 bases). This CDR3 has 11 amino acids. Looked up from germline, CDR1 is GTSNPN and CDR2 is SVGIG (reference sequence). The V end was cut by 7 bases, the J end by 11 bases, with 17 bases between. The CDR3: CASDRGRGAFF. CDR3 DNA sequence: TGTGCCTCCGATCGGGGGCGCGGGGCTTTCTTT.

V usage is TRBV11-2 and J usage is TRBJ2-1, with D uncertain. Looked up from germline, CDR1 is SGHAT and CDR2 is FQNNGV. V lost 4 bases and J lost 6, with 16 bases in between. The CDR3 is 15 residues long. Written as DNA, the CDR3 is TGTGCCAGCAGCTCGGGTAGTCGGGTTGGCAATGAGCAGTTCTTC. Its translation is CASSSGSRVGNEQFF.

The V and J genes are TRBV4-3 and TRBJ1-1; 7 nucleotides line up with TRBD1. CDR3 length equals 16 residues. Trimming cost V 1 base and J 3 bases; bases outside gene matches: 8. Germline loops: CDR1 LGHNA, CDR2 YSLEER. The CDR3 reads CASSQGNRGTDTEAFF. For the CDR3, the DNA is TGCGCCAGCAGCCAAGGGAACAGGGGAACGGACACTGAAGCTTTCTTT.

In its sample, this clonotype was seen many times. The J gene is TRBJ2-1, the V gene TRBV4-1; the D gene is possibly TRBD1 (7 bases). The V gene lost 1 base and the J gene lost 8 bases, with 15 bases spanning the gap. CDR1 MGHRA and CDR2 YSYEKL come from the germline V gene. The CDR3 is made up of 15 amino acids. The CDR3: CASSQGQGGQDEQFF. The CDR3 nucleotides are TGCGCCAGCAGCCAAGGGCAGGGGGGCCAGGATGAGCAGTTCTTC.

This clonotype appeared a few times. The chain combines TRBV7-2 with TRBJ1-2; no clear D gene. This CDR3 is built from 13 residues. Looked up from germline, CDR1 is SGHTA and CDR2 is FQGNSA. V dropped 6 bases and J dropped 1 base, with 9 bases sitting between them. The CDR3 is CASRSTDNYGYTF. In DNA, the CDR3 is TGTGCCAGCAGATCAACAGATAACTATGGCTACACCTTC.

There are many counts of this clonotype. One end of the junction is discordant with germline, which a read error may explain. The chain combines TRBV6-5 with TRBJ1-6; D is perhaps TRBD1 (5 bases). The CDR3 extends over 19 amino acids. Germline-derived CDR1 and CDR2 are MNHEY and SVGAGI. The CDR3 DNA sequence: TGTGCCAGCAGCCTAAAAGGGGCGGGACTCGGGTCCTATAATTCAGCCCTCCACTTT. It is translated as CASSLKGAGLGSYNSALHF.

This clonotype was picked up a small number of times. CDR3 bases: TGCAGTGCGGCGGCCTATACCTACGAGCAGTACTTC. Translation: CSAAAYTYEQYF. V and J are TRBV20-1 and TRBJ2-7, with D unresolved. Germline V gene data show CDR1 as DFQATT and CDR2 as SNEGSKA (reference sequence). V shed 6 bases and J shed 2 bases, with 11 bases lying between them. This CDR3 comprises 12 residues.

In this sample, this clonotype turned up a few times. The V gene is TRBV20-1, the J gene TRBJ1-2, with a possible D match to TRBD1 (6 bases). V was cut by 6 bases and J by 8 bases, with 25 bases left in between. The CDR3 loop spans 15 amino acids. Looked up from germline, CDR1 is DFQATT and CDR2 is SNEGSKA (reference sequence). CDR3 bases: TGCAGTGCCAGGGAGGTCAGGGGTACCCCGGCGGGCTACACCTTC. It specifies CSAREVRGTPAGYTF.

This clonotype was seen repeatedly, ten times or more. The J gene is TRBJ1-4, the V gene TRBV20-1; tentatively, D is TRBD1 (6 bases). The CDR3 totals 13 residues. Germline V CDR1 and CDR2: DFQATT, SNEGSKA (reference sequence). V lost 3 bases and J 4 bases, leaving 9 bases between the germline ends. CDR3 amino acids: CSASRQDNEKLFF. The DNA of the CDR3 is TGCAGTGCTAGCAGACAGGATAATGAAAAACTGTTTTTT.